Listed below are T cell receptor beta chains from one sample, sequenced in a study of T cells after yellow fever vaccination. TCRdb reanalysed the 5' RACE reads using MiXCR and keeps one entry per CDR3 protein. The sample lists 65,000 to 90,000 distinct CDR3 sequences, about 14% occurring once. Material: CD8+ T cells not binding an NS4B(214-222) dextramer, sorted from PBMCs, obtained roughly 23 days after the first yellow fever vaccination. The receptors were sampled from a man between 18 and 35 years old who received the YFV17D yellow fever vaccine. The CDR3 runs from the conserved cysteine through the conserved F or W. Each record gives: V gene, J gene, D gene, clone size, CDR3 protein, CDR3 DNA. D genes are given only for firm matches. For some rows the clone size is stated as once, few or many, or as a class when expanded; others skip it.

>TRBV5-6|TRBJ2-7|-|-
CASSTGTYYEQYF
TGTGCCAGCAGCACCGGGACATACTACGAGCAGTACTTC
>TRBV15|TRBJ2-3|-|-
CATSRGGFPTGADTQYF
TGTGCCACCAGCAGAGGTGGGTTCCCAACCGGGGCAGATACGCAGTATTTT
>TRBV7-8|TRBJ2-4|-|few
CASSLGRLDENIQYF
TGTGCCAGCAGCTTGGGTCGGTTGGACGAAAACATTCAGTACTTC
>TRBV9|TRBJ2-5|-|-
CASSTEAETQYF
TGTGCCAGCAGCACCGAAGCCGAGACCCAGTACTTC
>TRBV6-1|TRBJ2-2|-|few
CASSKTSTGNTGELFF
TGTGCCAGCAGTAAAACATCTACAGGGAACACCGGGGAGCTGTTTTTT
>TRBV12-3/TRBV12-4|TRBJ2-1|TRBD1|-
CASSRTGVNEQFF
TGTGCCAGCAGTCGGACAGGGGTCAATGAGCAGTTCTTC
>TRBV12-5|TRBJ1-1|-|few
CASGPQPGTEAFF
TGTGCTAGTGGCCCACAACCCGGAACTGAAGCTTTCTTT
>TRBV6-5|TRBJ1-6|-|-
CASTDPSSYNSPLHF
TGTGCCAGCACCGACCCGAGCTCCTATAATTCACCCCTCCACTTT
>TRBV4-1|TRBJ2-7|TRBD1|many
CASSQLGTADEQYF
TGCGCCAGCAGCCAGTTAGGGACAGCAGACGAGCAGTACTTC
>TRBV11-2|TRBJ2-1|TRBD1|many
CASSTPGRGQSYNEQFF
TGTGCCAGCAGCACGCCCGGTAGGGGACAGAGCTACAATGAGCAGTTCTTC
>TRBV4-1|TRBJ1-5|-|few
CASSQRRVSNQPQHF
TGCGCCAGCAGCCAACGCAGGGTTAGCAATCAGCCCCAGCATTTT
>TRBV4-1|TRBJ1-4|-|-
CASSQGRVGNEKLFF
TGCGCCAGCAGCCAAGGTCGTGTGGGTAATGAAAAACTGTTTTTT
>TRBV3-1|TRBJ2-6|TRBD1|-
CARSHARIDRAGANVLTF
TGTGCCCGCAGCCATGCTAGGATTGACAGGGCTGGGGCCAACGTCCTGACTTTC
>TRBV11-2|TRBJ2-3|TRBD2|-
CASSPTGGREDTQYF
TGTGCCAGCAGCCCCACGGGGGGAAGAGAAGATACGCAGTATTTT
>TRBV11-2|TRBJ2-7|-|many
CASSPTGLSSYEQYF
TGTGCCAGCAGCCCCACAGGGCTTTCCTCCTACGAGCAGTACTTC
>TRBV3-1|TRBJ2-7|-|-
CASSQGSRPVYEQYF
TGTGCCAGCAGCCAAGGGTCACGGCCGGTTTACGAGCAGTACTTC
>TRBV19|TRBJ2-7|TRBD2|-
CASSIGEGSYEQYF
TGTGCCAGTAGTATTGGGGAGGGCTCCTACGAGCAGTACTTC
>TRBV6-2/TRBV6-3|TRBJ1-1|-|-
CASGPNTEAFF
TGTGCCAGCGGACCGAACACTGAAGCTTTCTTT
>TRBV10-3|TRBJ2-5|TRBD2|-
CAISAAGVETQYF
TGTGCCATCAGTGCAGCGGGGGTAGAGACCCAGTACTTC
>TRBV29-1|TRBJ2-7|TRBD1|few
CSAIPTGVRAYEQYF
TGCAGCGCAATACCGACAGGGGTGAGGGCCTACGAGCAGTACTTC
>TRBV3-1|TRBJ2-6|-|-
CASSLSRTGANVLTF
TGTGCCAGCAGCCTGAGTAGGACTGGGGCCAACGTCCTGACTTTC
>TRBV12-3/TRBV12-4|TRBJ2-1|TRBD2|many
CASSLVTSKNEQFF
TGTGCCAGCAGTTTGGTGACTAGCAAGAATGAGCAGTTCTTC
>TRBV5-4|TRBJ1-1|-|-
CASSNQGGNTEAFF
TGTGCCAGCAGCAATCAGGGAGGTAACACTGAAGCTTTCTTT
>TRBV12-3/TRBV12-4|TRBJ2-5|TRBD2|-
CASRTGGKAQYF
TGTGCCAGCAGGACGGGGGGGAAGGCCCAGTACTTC
>TRBV6-2/TRBV6-3|TRBJ2-5|TRBD1|few
CASSYRDRGTETQYF
TGTGCCAGCAGTTACCGGGACAGGGGCACAGAGACCCAGTACTTC
>TRBV4-1|TRBJ2-5|-|many
CASSQVGLEETQYF
TGCGCCAGCAGCCAAGTGGGACTCGAAGAGACCCAGTACTTC
>TRBV12-3/TRBV12-4|TRBJ2-7|TRBD2|few
CASSFGGTSGGQQYF
TGTGCCAGCAGTTTTGGGGGAACTAGCGGGGGACAGCAGTACTTC
>TRBV2|TRBJ2-2|TRBD1|-
CASSWDRVAGELFF
TGTGCCAGCAGTTGGGACAGGGTGGCCGGGGAGCTGTTTTTT
>TRBV4-1|TRBJ1-1|-|few
CASSQVIWEVGDTEAFF
TGCGCCAGCAGCCAAGTAATCTGGGAGGTAGGCGACACTGAAGCTTTCTTT
>TRBV29-1|TRBJ1-2|-|few
CSVAGRSYGYTF
TGCAGCGTTGCGGGCAGAAGCTATGGCTACACCTTC
>TRBV5-1|TRBJ2-1|TRBD1|-
CASLPGTGSYNEQFF
TGCGCCAGCCTCCCAGGGACAGGGTCCTACAATGAGCAGTTCTTC
>TRBV7-2|TRBJ1-1|-|-
CASSLVQTNTEAFF
TGTGCCAGCAGCTTAGTACAGACAAACACTGAAGCTTTCTTT
>TRBV20-1|TRBJ1-1|-|few
CSARDGDTYTEAFF
TGCAGTGCTAGAGATGGGGACACATACACTGAAGCTTTCTTT
>TRBV4-1|TRBJ1-3|-|few
CASSQRADSGNTIYF
TGCGCCAGCAGCCAACGGGCGGACTCTGGAAACACCATATATTTT
>TRBV5-1|TRBJ1-1|-|-
CASSLYNTEAFF
TGCGCCAGCAGCTTGTATAACACTGAAGCTTTCTTT
>TRBV19|TRBJ2-1|-|-
CAATGASGNEQFF
TGTGCCGCAACGGGGGCTTCAGGCAATGAGCAGTTCTTC
>TRBV27|TRBJ1-1|-|many
CASSQFGRNTEAFF
TGTGCCAGCAGCCAGTTCGGTAGGAACACTGAAGCTTTCTTT
>TRBV7-9|TRBJ2-1|TRBD1|few
CASTGQGVGEQFF
TGTGCCAGCACGGGACAGGGTGTTGGTGAGCAGTTCTTC
>TRBV7-9|TRBJ2-2|-|-
CASSFPDSSNTGELFF
TGTGCCAGCAGCTTCCCCGACTCGTCGAACACCGGGGAGCTGTTTTTT
>TRBV5-1|TRBJ2-1|TRBD1|few
CASSHGTGIYNEQFF
TGCGCCAGCAGCCATGGGACAGGGATTTACAATGAGCAGTTCTTC
>TRBV24-1|TRBJ2-3|TRBD2|-
CATSDFSAGGPDTQYF
TGTGCCACCAGTGATTTTTCCGCGGGGGGACCAGATACGCAGTATTTT
>TRBV4-3|TRBJ2-5|-|few
CASSQSFGRETQYF
TGCGCCAGCAGCCAAAGCTTTGGGAGGGAGACCCAGTACTTC
>TRBV5-5|TRBJ2-3|TRBD1|few
CASSFRDRDVTSTDTQYF
TGTGCCAGCAGCTTCCGGGACAGGGATGTTACCAGCACAGATACGCAGTATTTT
>TRBV27|TRBJ2-2|TRBD2|-
CASSLWGGGPNTGELFF
TGTGCCAGCAGTTTATGGGGCGGGGGGCCTAACACCGGGGAGCTGTTTTTT
>TRBV4-2|TRBJ1-1|-|-
CASSQDGALGEAFF
TGTGCCAGCAGCCAGGACGGGGCCCTCGGAGAAGCTTTCTTT
>TRBV12-3/TRBV12-4|TRBJ1-1|-|few
CASSSTENTEAFF
TGTGCCAGCAGTTCGACAGAGAACACTGAAGCTTTCTTT
>TRBV6-2/TRBV6-3|TRBJ2-4|TRBD1|few
CASSPSTGYIQYF
TGTGCCAGCAGCCCCTCGACAGGGTACATTCAGTACTTC
>TRBV28|TRBJ1-5|-|-
CASSLGGPQHF
TGTGCCAGCAGTTTAGGGGGGCCCCAGCATTTT
>TRBV4-1|TRBJ1-1|-|-
CASGGSTEAFF
TGCGCCAGCGGGGGTTCCACTGAAGCTTTCTTT